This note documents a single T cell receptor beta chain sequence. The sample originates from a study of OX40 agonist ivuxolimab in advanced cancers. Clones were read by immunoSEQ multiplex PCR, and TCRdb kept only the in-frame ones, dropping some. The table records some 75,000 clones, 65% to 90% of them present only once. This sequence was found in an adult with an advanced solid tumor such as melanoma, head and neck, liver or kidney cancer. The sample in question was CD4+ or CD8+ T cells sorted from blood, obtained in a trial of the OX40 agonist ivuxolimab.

CDR3 sequence reads: CASSATRAEQYF. The DNA of the CDR3 is TGTGCCAGCAGTGCAACGAGAGCCGAGCAGTACTTC. This rearrangement joins TRBV6-1 to TRBJ2-7, with unresolved D. There are 12 residues in the CDR3. Germline V gives CDR1 MNHNS, CDR2 SASEGT. V shed 4 bases and J shed 6 bases, with 10 bases lying between them.